The subject of this entry is one TCR beta chain. Profiling relied on immunoSEQ multiplex PCR, and the TCRdb table lists in-frame clones only, not all of them. The repertoire holds hundreds of thousands of clones, with around two thirds as singletons. The CDR3 totals 14 residues. Germline-derived CDR1 and CDR2 are MNHEY and SMNVEV (reference sequence). V was pared by 5 bases and J by 2 bases, with 13 bases between. This record belongs to a study of shared clonotypes between healthy human individuals. The V call is TRBV27, the J call TRBJ2-7; D is undetermined. The receptor's source is a young woman in good health. What was sequenced was memory CD4+ T cells sorted from blood. Subset meaning: CD45RA-negative fraction. This chain's CDR3 is CASSPLDLAYEQYF. The CDR3 bases are TGTGCCAGCAGTCCCCTTGACCTTGCCTACGAGCAGTACTTC.